This T cell receptor (beta chain) is from a study of blood T cell repertoires in COVID-19. Sequencing used immunoSEQ multiplex PCR; TCRdb keeps in-frame clones, though not all of them. The repertoire holds 20,000 to 25,000 clones, 75% to 90% seen once, with roughly 20% in the top ten. This clone was seen once. The CDR3 is 14 residues long. The germline V gene has CDR1 SGHRS and CDR2 YFSETQ. V gave up 0 bases and J gave up 9 bases; unmatched junction bases: 5. The TCR was taken from an elderly man with active or convalescent COVID-19. The chain carries TRBV5-1 and TRBJ2-1; 8 positions match TRBD1. The sequencing input was peripheral blood. CDR3 sequence: CASSLGQGYGEQFF. CDR3 nucleotides: TGCGCCAGCAGCTTGGGACAGGGGTACGGTGAGCAGTTCTTC.